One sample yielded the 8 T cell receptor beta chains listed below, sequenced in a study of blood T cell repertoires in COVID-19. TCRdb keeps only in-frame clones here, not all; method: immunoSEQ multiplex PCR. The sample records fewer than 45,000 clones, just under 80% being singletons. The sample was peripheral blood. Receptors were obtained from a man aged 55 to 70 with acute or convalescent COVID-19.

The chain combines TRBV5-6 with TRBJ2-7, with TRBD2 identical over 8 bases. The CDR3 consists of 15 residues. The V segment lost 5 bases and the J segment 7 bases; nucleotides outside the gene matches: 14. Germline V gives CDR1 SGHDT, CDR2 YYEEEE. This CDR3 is CASSRPGLGRLEQYF. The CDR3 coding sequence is TGTGCCAGCAGTAGGCCGGGACTAGGTCGTTTAGAGCAGTACTTC.

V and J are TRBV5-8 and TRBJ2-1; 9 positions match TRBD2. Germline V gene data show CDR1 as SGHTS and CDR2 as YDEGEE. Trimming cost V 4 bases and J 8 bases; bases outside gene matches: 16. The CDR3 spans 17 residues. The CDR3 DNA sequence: TGTGCCAGCAGCCCATCCCAAGCCAGCGGGAGGTGGTATGAGCAGTTCTTC. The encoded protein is CASSPSQASGRWYEQFF.

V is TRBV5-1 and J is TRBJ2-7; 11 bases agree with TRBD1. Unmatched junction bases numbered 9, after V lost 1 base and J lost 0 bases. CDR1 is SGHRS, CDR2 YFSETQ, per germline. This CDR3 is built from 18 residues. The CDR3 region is CASSLIGGTGGYSYEQYF. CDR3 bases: TGCGCCAGCAGCTTGATCGGCGGGACAGGGGGTTACTCCTACGAGCAGTACTTC.

The CDR3 here is CASSEVAGAWTDTQYF. The CDR3 DNA reads TGCGCCAGCAGTGAAGTAGCGGGAGCGTGGACAGATACGCAGTATTTT. This sequence joins TRBV10-2 and TRBJ2-3, with 9 bases that match TRBD2. Germline CDR1 reads WSHSY; CDR2 reads SAAADI. The CDR3 has 16 amino acids. Trimming cost V 3 bases and J 3 bases; bases outside gene matches: 7.

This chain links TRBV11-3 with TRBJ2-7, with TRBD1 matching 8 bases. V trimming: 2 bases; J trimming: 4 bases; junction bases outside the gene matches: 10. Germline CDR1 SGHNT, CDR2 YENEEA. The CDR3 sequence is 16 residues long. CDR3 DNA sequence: TGTGCCAGCAGCTTACAAGGACAGGGCTTAGGGTACGAGCAGTACTTC. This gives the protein CASSLQGQGLGYEQYF.

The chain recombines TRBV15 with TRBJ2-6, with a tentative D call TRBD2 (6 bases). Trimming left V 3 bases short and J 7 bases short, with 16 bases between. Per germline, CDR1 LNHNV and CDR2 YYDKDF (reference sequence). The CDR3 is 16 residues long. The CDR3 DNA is TGTGCCACCAGCAGGGGAGACGGGGGTAGCGCCAACGTCCTGACTTTC. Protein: CATSRGDGGSANVLTF.

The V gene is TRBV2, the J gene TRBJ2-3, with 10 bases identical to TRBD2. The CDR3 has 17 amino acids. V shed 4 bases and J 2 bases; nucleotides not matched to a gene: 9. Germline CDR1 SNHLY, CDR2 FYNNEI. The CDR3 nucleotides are TGTGCCAGCAGTGGAAGTACTAGCGGGGAGAACACAGATACGCAGTATTTT. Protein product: CASSGSTSGENTDTQYF.

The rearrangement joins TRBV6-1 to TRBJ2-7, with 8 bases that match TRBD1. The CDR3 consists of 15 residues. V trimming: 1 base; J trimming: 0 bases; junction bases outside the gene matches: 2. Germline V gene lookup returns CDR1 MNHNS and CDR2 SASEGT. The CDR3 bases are TGTGCCAGCAGTGAAGGGACAGGGAGCTCCTACGAGCAGTACTTC. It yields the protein CASSEGTGSSYEQYF.